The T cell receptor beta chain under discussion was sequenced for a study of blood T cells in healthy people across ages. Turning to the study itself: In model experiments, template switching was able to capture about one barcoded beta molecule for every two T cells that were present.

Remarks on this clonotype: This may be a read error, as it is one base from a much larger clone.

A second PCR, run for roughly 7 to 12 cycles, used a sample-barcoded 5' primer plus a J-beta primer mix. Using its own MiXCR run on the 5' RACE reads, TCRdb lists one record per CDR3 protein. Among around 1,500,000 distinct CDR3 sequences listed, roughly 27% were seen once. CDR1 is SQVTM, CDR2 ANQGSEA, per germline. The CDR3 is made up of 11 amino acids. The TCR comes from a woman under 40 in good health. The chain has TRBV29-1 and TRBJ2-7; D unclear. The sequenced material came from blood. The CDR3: CSVAASYEQDF. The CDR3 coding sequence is TGCAGCGTCGCCGCCTCCTACGAGCAGGACTTC.